Detailed here is one TCR beta chain. The CDR3 length is 13 residues. With 5 bases clipped from V and 9 bases from J, the junction kept 7 bases outside the gene matches. These data are taken from a study of blood T cell repertoires in COVID-19. Across the study: PBMCs, B-cell-depleted T cells, or T cells provided the cDNA or gDNA that made up the material.

Original data processing: Nucleated cell number was recorded as an estimate derived from reference gene primer amplification. Only in-frame clones appear in the TCRdb table, and some are missing; sequencing was by immunoSEQ multiplex PCR. For V, J and clone size, that table is used; D and trimming come from the DNA. The profile shows around 120,000 clones, around 81% of them singletons. The chain carries TRBV12-3 or TRBV12-4 and TRBJ2-4, with 7 bases matching TRBD1. The sequencing sample was made of peripheral blood. The TCR originated in a man between 65 and 85 years old with acute or convalescent COVID-19. The CDR3 DNA sequence: TGTGCCAGCAGTCCCGGGACAGCTTTCATTCAGTACTTC. The encoded protein is CASSPGTAFIQYF.